One sample yielded the 22 T cell receptor beta chains listed below, sequenced in a study of PD-L1 blockade in urothelial cancer. Assay: immunoSEQ multiplex PCR; the TCRdb copy retains only in-frame clones and omits some. The repertoire holds tens of thousands of clones, with 70% to 90% as singletons. Sequenced here: PBMCs, sampled around atezolizumab (anti-PD-L1) treatment. Receptors originate from a man between 60 and 75 years old with urothelial cancer.

The V call is TRBV7-3, the J call TRBJ2-1; the match to TRBD2 covers 10 bases. The CDR3 consists of 15 residues. CDR1 is SGHTA and CDR2 is FQGTGA in the germline V gene. V was pared by 5 bases and J by 3 bases, with 4 bases of the junction left unmatched. This chain's CDR3 is CASSRSSGGYNEQFF. CDR3 coding DNA: TGTGCCAGCAGCCGTTCTAGCGGGGGCTACAATGAGCAGTTCTTC.

The chain links TRBV6-1 to TRBJ1-3; D possibly corresponds to TRBD1 (5 bases). CDR1 and CDR2 from the germline V gene are MNHNS and SASEGT. This CDR3 comprises 15 residues. V lost 3 bases and J lost 0, with 9 bases in between. The CDR3: CASSDAGGSGNTIYF. The CDR3 nucleotides are TGTGCCAGCAGTGATGCGGGGGGCTCTGGAAACACCATATATTTT.

The chain links TRBV5-4 to TRBJ2-3; 7 bases fit TRBD1. This CDR3 spans 17 amino acids. CDR1 and CDR2 from the germline V gene are SGHNT and YYREEE (reference sequence). V was clipped by 4 bases and J by 2 bases; unmatched bases: 13. As DNA, the CDR3 is TGTGCCAGCAGCCTCGACCCCGAGGGGGCCCTCACAGATACGCAGTATTTT. It yields the protein CASSLDPEGALTDTQYF.

This clone came up once. The J gene is TRBJ1-3, the V gene TRBV9; the D gene is possibly TRBD1 (6 bases). V gave up 0 bases and J gave up 2 bases, with 9 bases separating them. Germline lookup yields CDR1 SGDLS and CDR2 YYNGEE. The CDR3 sequence is 15 residues long. The CDR3 sequence is CASSVDPGAGNTIYF. The CDR3 DNA reads TGTGCCAGCAGCGTAGATCCAGGGGCTGGAAACACCATATATTTT. Complete variable domain (other parts from reference TRBV9 and TRBJ1-3): DSGVTQTPKHLITATGQRVTLRCSPRSGDLSVYWYQQSLDQGLQFLIQYYNGEERAKGNILERFSAQQFPDLHSELNLSSLELGDSALYFCASSVDPGAGNTIYFGEGSWLTVV.

The V call is TRBV30, the J call TRBJ1-1; D remains ambiguous. Germline V CDR1 and CDR2: GTSNPN, SVGIG (reference sequence). There are 15 residues in the CDR3. Trimming cost V 7 bases and J 3 bases, with 21 bases left between them. CDR3: CASRYGVSLDTEAFF. DNA for the CDR3: TGTGCCTCGAGGTACGGAGTAAGTTTGGACACTGAAGCTTTCTTT.

The chain has TRBV30 and TRBJ1-5, with 8 bases matching TRBD1. Unmatched junction bases numbered 5, after V lost 5 bases and J lost 5 bases. Germline lookup yields CDR1 GTSNPN and CDR2 SVGIG (reference sequence). This CDR3 is 13 amino acids long. CDR3 sequence reads: CAWQGQDYQPQHF. The DNA for the CDR3 is TGTGCCTGGCAGGGACAGGACTATCAGCCCCAGCATTTT. Full variable domain (remainder filled in from reference TRBV30 and TRBJ1-5): SQTIHQWPATLVQPVGSPLSLECTVEGTSNPNLYWYRQAAGRGLQLLFYSVGIGQISSEVPQNLSASRPQDRQFILSSKKLLLSDSGFYLCAWQGQDYQPQHFGDGTRLSIL.

This sequence joins TRBV5-5 and TRBJ1-2; D gene uncertain. Between the trimmed V and J ends, which lost 1 base and 2 bases, there was a span of 12 bases. CDR1 is SGHKS, CDR2 YYEKEE, per germline (reference sequence). The CDR3 length is 15 residues. The CDR3 coding sequence is TGTGCCAGCAGCTTGTCTGGGAGCCCCAACTATGGCTACACCTTC. Protein sequence: CASSLSGSPNYGYTF.

V gene TRBV27 combines with J gene TRBJ1-2; 8 bases map to TRBD1. The ends lost 6 bases at V and 7 bases at J; junction bases unmatched: 7. The CDR3 runs 13 residues. The germline V gene encodes CDR1 MNHEY and CDR2 SMNVEV (reference sequence). The CDR3 spells CASSNSRGLGYTF. CDR3 DNA: TGTGCCAGCAGCAATTCCAGGGGGCTTGGCTACACCTTC.

V gene TRBV5-1 combines with J gene TRBJ2-2; 8 bases line up with TRBD1. The germline V gene encodes CDR1 SGHRS and CDR2 YFSETQ. With 4 bases clipped from V and 0 bases from J, the junction kept 2 bases outside the gene matches. This CDR3 spans 15 amino acids. The CDR3 sequence: CASSRGQANTGELFF. For the CDR3, the DNA is TGCGCCAGCAGCCGGGGACAGGCGAACACCGGGGAGCTGTTTTTT.

This clone occurred once. This rearrangement joins TRBV28 to TRBJ2-7, with 7 bases that match TRBD1. V dropped 5 bases and J dropped 0; count of bases not matched to a gene: 7. Germline assignment: CDR1 MDHEN and CDR2 SYDVKM. This CDR3 contains 15 residues. CDR3 nucleotide sequence: TGTGCCAGCAGTCCCACCGGGACAGTCTCCTACGAGCAGTACTTC. Amino acids: CASSPTGTVSYEQYF.

This sequence joins TRBV2 and TRBJ2-7; the match to TRBD2 covers 13 bases. The J segment lost 7 bases and the V segment lost 6 bases, leaving 9 bases of the junction unmatched. Germline V gene data show CDR1 as SNHLY and CDR2 as FYNNEI. This CDR3 is built from 15 residues. CDR3 in DNA: TGTGCCAGCAGCCGGACGGGGACTAGCGGGGAAGAGCAGTACTTC. This translates into CASSRTGTSGEEQYF.

The chain couples TRBV7-9 to TRBJ2-2; D unclear. Germline V CDR1 and CDR2: SEHNR, FQNEAQ (reference sequence). The CDR3 extends over 14 amino acids. V lost 3 bases to trimming and J lost 6 bases, with 11 bases between them. Here the CDR3 DNA reads TGTGCCAGCAGCTTGACACTGTCGGCCGGGGAGCTGTTTTTT. This translates into CASSLTLSAGELFF. Combining the CDR3 with reference TRBV7-9 and TRBJ2-2 gives the whole variable domain DTGVSQNPRHKITKRGQNVTFRCDPISEHNRLYWYRQTLGQGPEFLTYFQNEAQLEKSRLLSDRFSAERPKGSFSTLEIQRTEQGDSAMYLCASSLTLSAGELFFGEGSRLTVL.

A few counts support this clone. The chain uses TRBV2 and TRBJ2-6; maybe TRBD1 (5 bases). The CDR3 is 14 amino acids. In germline, CDR1 is SNHLY, CDR2 FYNNEI. V lost 7 bases, J lost 0 bases, and 7 bases lay in between. CDR3 sequence: CASIDSSGANVLTF. The CDR3 DNA is TGTGCCAGCATTGACAGCTCTGGGGCCAACGTCCTGACTTTC.

This clone was picked up one time. The V gene is TRBV9, the J gene TRBJ2-5; tentatively, D is TRBD1 (6 bases). V was trimmed by 3 bases and J by 1 base, leaving 10 bases between them. Looked up from germline, CDR1 is SGDLS and CDR2 is YYNGEE. The CDR3 totals 14 residues. The CDR3 DNA sequence: TGTGCCAGCAGCGGCTCAGGGGCCCAAGAGACCCAGTACTTC. This gives the protein CASSGSGAQETQYF. The variable domain in full, completed from reference TRBV9 and TRBJ2-5, reads DSGVTQTPKHLITATGQRVTLRCSPRSGDLSVYWYQQSLDQGLQFLIQYYNGEERAKGNILERFSAQQFPDLHSELNLSSLELGDSALYFCASSGSGAQETQYFGPGTRLLVL.

This sequence joins TRBV25-1 and TRBJ2-7, with 7 bases aligning to TRBD1. J gave up 3 bases and V 1 base, and 6 bases lay outside the gene matches. The germline gives CDR1 MGHDK, CDR2 SYGVNS. This CDR3 has 15 amino acids. In DNA, the CDR3 is TGTGCCAGCAGTGAATGGAGGTCAGGGGGCTACGAGCAGTACTTC. Translated, it gives CASSEWRSGGYEQYF.

This clone was seen only once. The chain is built from TRBV28 and TRBJ2-5, with a weak D call TRBD1 (5 bases). V shed 7 bases and J shed 5 bases, with 14 bases lying between them. The CDR3 is made up of 13 amino acids. Germline CDR1 and CDR2: MDHEN and SYDVKM. The CDR3 sequence: CASTQGVEETQYF. For the CDR3, the DNA is TGTGCCAGCACGCAGGGTGTGGAGGAGACCCAGTACTTC.

The chain uses TRBV18 and TRBJ2-7; 9 bases match TRBD1. The CDR3 has 14 residues. The V and J ends lost 4 bases and 6 bases, in that order; junction bases with no gene match: 7. The germline V gene encodes CDR1 KGHSH and CDR2 LQKENI. The CDR3 is CASSRGTGPGEQYF. In nucleotides, the CDR3 is TGTGCCAGCTCACGCGGGACAGGGCCCGGCGAGCAGTACTTC.

This clone came up once. This chain joins TRBV19 and TRBJ1-2, with 7 bases fitting TRBD1. The CDR3 length is 16 residues. Looked up from germline, CDR1 is LNHDA and CDR2 is SQIVND (reference sequence). V lost 7 bases, J lost 8 bases, and 19 bases stayed unmatched. The CDR3, as DNA: TGTGCCAGTAACAACCCCGGGACAGCCCCCAGTAAGGGCTACACCTTC. Protein product: CASNNPGTAPSKGYTF.

CDR3 DNA: TGTGCCAGCAGGCGGTTCGGGGAAAAACTGTTTTTT. Translation: CASRRFGEKLFF. The chain employs TRBV6-1 and TRBJ1-4; no clear D. CDR1 MNHNS and CDR2 SASEGT come from the germline V gene. The CDR3 is 12 residues long. Trimming pared 6 bases from V and 8 bases from J, leaving 10 bases between.

The rearrangement uses TRBV5-1 and TRBJ2-1; possible D gene TRBD2, 6 bases. In germline, CDR1 is SGHRS, CDR2 YFSETQ. Trimming removed 6 bases from V and 9 bases from J, with 19 bases in between. The CDR3 has 14 amino acids. This chain's CDR3 is CASTTSPGDGEQFF. CDR3 nucleotides: TGCGCCAGCACCACTTCACCGGGGGATGGTGAGCAGTTCTTC. The variable domain in full, completed from reference TRBV5-1 and TRBJ2-1, reads KAGVTQTPRYLIKTRGQQVTLSCSPISGHRSVSWYQQTPGQGLQFLFEYFSETQRNKGNFPGRFSGRQFSNSRSEMNVSTLELGDSALYLCASTTSPGDGEQFFGPGTRLTVL.

This clone was seen once. The V call is TRBV4-1, the J call TRBJ2-1; D not certain. The germline gives CDR1 MGHRA, CDR2 YSYEKL. Between the trimmed V and J ends, which lost 0 bases and 8 bases, there was a span of 8 bases. The CDR3 is 13 residues long. The CDR3 sequence is CASSQERQDEQFF. CDR3 coding DNA: TGCGCCAGCAGCCAAGAACGGCAGGATGAGCAGTTCTTC.

The rearrangement uses TRBV15 and TRBJ2-7; D possibly corresponds to TRBD2 (6 bases). The CDR3 covers 17 residues. Germline CDR1 LNHNV, CDR2 YYDKDF (reference sequence). V was clipped by 3 bases and J by 4 bases, with 22 bases between them. CDR3 coding DNA: TGTGCCACCAGCAGCCTCGCCGGTGGGCGGGGACCTTACGAGCAGTACTTC. It is translated as CATSSLAGGRGPYEQYF.